The 20 T cell receptor beta chains presented below share a single source sample, sequenced in a study of blood T cell repertoires in COVID-19. The table came from immunoSEQ multiplex PCR; TCRdb's copy has only in-frame clones and leaves some out. Among more than 100,000 clones listed, 84% were seen once. Sequenced material: peripheral blood. The receptor set was obtained from a man between 60 and 75 years old with acute or convalescent COVID-19.

A few counts support this clone. The chain has TRBV19 and TRBJ1-3, with D tentatively TRBD1 (6 bases). Trimming took 8 bases from V and 0 from J, leaving 23 bases between them. Germline CDR1 LNHDA, CDR2 SQIVND (reference sequence). The CDR3 has 18 residues. CDR3 nucleotides: TGTGCCAGTGGACCCACCCGGGGGGCAGGATTCTCTGGAAACACCATATATTTT. Translated, it gives CASGPTRGAGFSGNTIYF.

This chain uses TRBV24-1 with TRBJ2-1, with a weak D call TRBD2 (5 bases). Germline loops: CDR1 KGHDR, CDR2 SFDVKD. Trimming stripped 11 bases from V and 7 bases from J, with 17 bases between. This CDR3 spans 13 amino acids. The CDR3 DNA is TGTGCCAGCTCGGGGATGTCTGGGAATGAGCAGTTCTTC. This codes for CASSGMSGNEQFF.

This chain links TRBV6-6 with TRBJ1-6, with 10 bases fitting TRBD1. The CDR3 totals 15 residues. V gave up 5 bases and J gave up 7 bases; unmatched junction bases: 5. Per germline, CDR1 MNHNY and CDR2 SVGAGI (reference sequence). The CDR3 here is CASSLRQGANSPLHF. Written as DNA, the CDR3 is TGTGCCAGCAGTCTGCGACAGGGGGCGAATTCACCCCTCCACTTT.

J is TRBJ1-1 and V is TRBV11-1; no definite D call. CDR1 is SGHAT, CDR2 FQDESV, per germline (reference sequence). The CDR3 consists of 13 residues. Trimming removed 1 base at V and 1 base at J, with 4 bases between. The CDR3 bases are TGTGCCAGCAGCTTAGGACAGAACACTGAAGCTTTCTTT. Translating it yields CASSLGQNTEAFF.

This chain joins TRBV5-1 and TRBJ1-2; no firm D call. Looked up from germline, CDR1 is SGHRS and CDR2 is YFSETQ. The V end lost 7 bases, the J end lost 0 bases, and 19 bases lay between the germline ends. The CDR3 is made up of 16 amino acids. This CDR3 reads CASSPGMATANYGYTF. In DNA, the CDR3 is TGCGCCAGCTCCCCTGGAATGGCCACAGCTAACTATGGCTACACCTTC.

The CDR3: CSVVTDRADTGELFF. The DNA for the CDR3 is TGCAGCGTTGTGACCGACAGGGCCGACACCGGGGAGCTGTTTTTT. The chain links TRBV29-1 to TRBJ2-2; 7 nucleotides line up with TRBD1. Germline V lookup: CDR1 SQVTM, CDR2 ANQGSEA. The J segment lost 3 bases and the V segment lost 4 bases, leaving 8 bases of the junction unmatched. The CDR3 is made up of 15 amino acids.

V usage is TRBV3-1 (or the pseudogene TRBV3-2) and J usage is TRBJ2-3; D ambiguous. Germline-derived CDR1 and CDR2 are LGHDT and YNNKEL (reference sequence). V shed 2 bases and J shed 7 bases, with 7 bases lying between them. CDR3 length equals 12 residues. The CDR3 sequence: CASSQRANTQYF. DNA for the CDR3: TGTGCCAGCAGCCAAAGAGCTAATACGCAGTATTTT.

J is TRBJ2-2 and V is TRBV10-3; 9 bases align to TRBD2. CDR1 ENHRY and CDR2 SYGVKD come from the germline V gene. CDR3 size: 19 residues. V lost 0 bases, J lost 0 bases, and 8 bases stayed unmatched. In nucleotides, the CDR3 is TGTGCCATCAGTGAGTCGAAGTGGGCTAGCGGGACGAACACCGGGGAGCTGTTTTTT. It yields the protein CAISESKWASGTNTGELFF.

This clone was recorded only once. This rearrangement joins TRBV5-4 to TRBJ2-3; D is undetermined. V lost 0 bases and J lost 0, with 8 bases in between. The CDR3 is 15 amino acids. Germline assignment: CDR1 SGHNT and CDR2 YYREEE (reference sequence). DNA of the CDR3: TGTGCCAGCAGCTTGGAACCCACAAGCACAGATACGCAGTATTTT. This gives the protein CASSLEPTSTDTQYF.

The chain employs TRBV27 and TRBJ1-4; D gene ambiguous. Germline values: CDR1 MNHEY, CDR2 SMNVEV (reference sequence). The CDR3 extends over 16 amino acids. V was trimmed by 7 bases and J by 4 bases, leaving 19 bases between them. Here the CDR3 DNA reads TGTGCCAGCAAGGAACAGAAATTTACGGATAATGAAAAACTGTTTTTT. Translated: CASKEQKFTDNEKLFF.

The chain couples TRBV3-1 (or the pseudogene TRBV3-2) to TRBJ1-6; possible D gene TRBD1, 6 bases. In germline, CDR1 is LGHDT, CDR2 YNNKEL (reference sequence). The V and J ends lost 7 bases and 7 bases respectively, with 17 bases between them. The CDR3 spans 15 residues. The CDR3 DNA reads as TGTGCCAGCACCAATCAGGGGAACAAAAATTCACCCCTCCACTTT. Its protein product is CASTNQGNKNSPLHF.

The rearrangement links TRBV28 to TRBJ1-4; TRBD1 is a possible D gene (5 bases). V was cut by 1 base and J by 3 bases, with 9 bases left in between. The CDR3 has 15 amino acids. Germline lookup yields CDR1 MDHEN and CDR2 SYDVKM. The CDR3 sequence: CASSLSRGPNEKLFF. DNA of the CDR3: TGTGCCAGCAGTTTATCGCGGGGCCCTAATGAAAAACTGTTTTTT.

This clone occurred once. The chain employs TRBV7-5 and TRBJ1-2; the table's D call, TRBD1, was not checked against the DNA. TRBV7-5 counts as a pseudogene. CDR3 size: 14 residues. In nucleotides, the CDR3 is TGTGCCAGAAGTTTTAAGCCAGGCCCCTATGGCTACACCTTC. The encoded protein is CARSFKPGPYGYTF.

The rearrangement uses TRBV19 and TRBJ2-1; TRBD2 matches at 7 bases. Germline V gives CDR1 LNHDA, CDR2 SQIVND (reference sequence). J was trimmed by 7 bases and V by 5 bases; bases with no gene match: 5. The CDR3 totals 13 residues. CDR3 amino acids: CASSSGGRNEQFF. The DNA for the CDR3 is TGTGCCAGTAGTTCGGGAGGTAGGAATGAGCAGTTCTTC.

The rearrangement joins TRBV19 to TRBJ1-6; 8 bases line up with TRBD1. The CDR3 covers 13 residues. With V trimmed by 4 bases and J by 16 bases, 9 bases remained unmatched. CDR1 and CDR2 from the germline V gene are LNHDA and SQIVND (reference sequence). DNA of the CDR3: TGTGCCAGTAGTACCGAGGACAGGGAGAAGCTCCACTTT. It yields the protein CASSTEDREKLHF.

The chain recombines TRBV14 with TRBJ2-1; D gene ambiguous. Germline V gene sequence: CDR1 SGHDN, CDR2 FVKESK. CDR3 size: 14 residues. Trimming removed 1 base from V and 6 bases from J, with 10 bases in between. The CDR3 DNA is TGTGCCAGCAGCCAAGTGAGGCAGTCCAATGAGCAGTTCTTC. Encoded protein: CASSQVRQSNEQFF.

J is TRBJ2-7 and V is TRBV18; 9 positions match TRBD1. V shed 5 bases, J shed 2 bases, and the junction held 4 bases outside the gene matches. This CDR3 is 14 amino acids long. Germline CDR1 and CDR2: KGHSH and LQKENI. The CDR3 bases are TGTGCCAGCTCATCTGGGACAGGGCCCTACGAGCAGTACTTC. Its translation: CASSSGTGPYEQYF.

This sequence joins TRBV7-3 and TRBJ2-3, with D possibly matching TRBD1 (6 bases). Germline CDR1 reads SGHTA; CDR2 reads FQGTGA. V was pared by 1 base and J by 5 bases, with 13 bases between. The length of the CDR3 is 15 residues. The CDR3 region has the DNA TGTGCCAGCAGCTTAAGCCCAGGGGTGGGAGATACGCAGTATTTT. Protein sequence: CASSLSPGVGDTQYF.

The chain carries TRBV7-3 and TRBJ2-1, with 16 bases that match TRBD2. Germline CDR1 reads SGHTA; CDR2 reads FQGTGA. The junction had 8 bases not matched to a gene; V was cut back by 5 bases and J by 7 bases. This CDR3 contains 17 residues. DNA for the CDR3: TGTGCCAGCAGCACGGGACTAGCGGGAGGGATTGCGAATGAGCAGTTCTTC. Translating gives CASSTGLAGGIANEQFF.

The chain has TRBV24-1 and TRBJ2-3; 7 bases match TRBD1. This CDR3 has 15 residues. V lost 7 bases and J lost 4; bases outside the gene matches: 10. CDR1 and CDR2 (germline): KGHDR, SFDVKD. The CDR3 spells CATSSDRAEADTQYF. CDR3 coding DNA: TGTGCCACCAGCAGCGACAGGGCGGAAGCAGATACGCAGTATTTT.